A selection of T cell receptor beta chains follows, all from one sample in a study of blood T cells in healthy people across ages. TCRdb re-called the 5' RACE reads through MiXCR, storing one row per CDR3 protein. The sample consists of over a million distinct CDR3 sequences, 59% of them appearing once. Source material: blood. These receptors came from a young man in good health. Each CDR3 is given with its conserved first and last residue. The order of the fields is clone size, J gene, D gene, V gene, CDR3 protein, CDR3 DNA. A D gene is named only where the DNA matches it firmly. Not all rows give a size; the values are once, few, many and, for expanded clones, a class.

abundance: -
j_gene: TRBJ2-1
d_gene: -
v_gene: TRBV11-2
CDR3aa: CASSLVARRDLFSEQFF
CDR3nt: TGTGCCAGCAGCTTAGTCGCAAGACGGGATTTGTTCTCTGAGCAGTTCTTC

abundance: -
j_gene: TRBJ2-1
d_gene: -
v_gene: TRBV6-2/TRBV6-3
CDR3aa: CASSYSGYSGNNEQFF
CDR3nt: TGTGCCAGCAGTTACTCCGGATATAGCGGCAACAATGAGCAGTTCTTC

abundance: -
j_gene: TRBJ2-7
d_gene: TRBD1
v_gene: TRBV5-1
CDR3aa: CASSLTTGQGANEQYF
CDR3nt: TGCGCCAGCAGCTTGACAACGGGACAGGGGGCGAACGAGCAGTACTTC

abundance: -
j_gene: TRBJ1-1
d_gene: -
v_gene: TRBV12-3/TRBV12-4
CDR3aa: CASNRQALNTEAFF
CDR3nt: TGTGCCAGCAATCGACAGGCCTTGAACACTGAAGCTTTCTTT

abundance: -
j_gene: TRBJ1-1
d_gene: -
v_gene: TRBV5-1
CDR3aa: CASSLELFAANTEAFF
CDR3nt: TGCGCCAGCAGCTTGGAGTTATTTGCTGCGAACACTGAAGCTTTCTTT

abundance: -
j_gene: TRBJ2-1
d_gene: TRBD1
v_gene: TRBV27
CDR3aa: CASSRGQGNNEQFF
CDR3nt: TGTGCCAGCAGCCGGGGACAGGGGAACAATGAGCAGTTCTTC

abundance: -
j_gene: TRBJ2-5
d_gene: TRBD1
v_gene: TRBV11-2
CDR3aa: CASRLGQEMYQETQYF
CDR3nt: TGTGCCAGCAGACTAGGACAGGAGATGTACCAAGAGACCCAGTACTTC

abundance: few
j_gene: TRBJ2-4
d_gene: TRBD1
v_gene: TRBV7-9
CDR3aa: CASSPAPQGTKNIQYF
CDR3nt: TGTGCCAGCAGCCCCGCCCCACAGGGGACCAAAAACATTCAGTACTTC

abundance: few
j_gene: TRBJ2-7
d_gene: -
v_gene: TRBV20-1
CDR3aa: CSVGDFPREQYF
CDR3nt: TGCAGTGTAGGGGACTTCCCCCGCGAGCAGTACTTC

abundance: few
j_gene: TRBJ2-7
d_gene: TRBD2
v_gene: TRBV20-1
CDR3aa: CSARDRLAGHYYEQYF
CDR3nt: TGCAGTGCTAGAGATCGACTAGCGGGACATTACTACGAGCAGTACTTC

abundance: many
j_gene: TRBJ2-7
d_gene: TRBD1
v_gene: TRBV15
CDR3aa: CATSRDRSYEQYF
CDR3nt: TGTGCCACTTCCCGGGACAGGAGCTACGAGCAGTACTTC

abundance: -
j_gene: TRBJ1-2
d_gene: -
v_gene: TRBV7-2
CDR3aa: CASSPNGQPGYTF
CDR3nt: TGTGCCAGCAGCCCGAATGGACAACCTGGCTACACCTTC

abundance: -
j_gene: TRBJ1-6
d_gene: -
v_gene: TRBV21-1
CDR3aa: CASSKAQGYGNPPLHF
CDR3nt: TGTGCCAGCAGCAAAGCTCAGGGGTATGGTAATCCACCCCTCCACTTT

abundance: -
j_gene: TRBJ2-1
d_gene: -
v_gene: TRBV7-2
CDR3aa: CASSSWDLLSNEQFF
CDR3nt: TGTGCCAGCAGCTCCTGGGACTTGCTTAGCAATGAGCAGTTCTTC

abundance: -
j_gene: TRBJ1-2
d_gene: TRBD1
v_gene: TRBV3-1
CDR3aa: CASSQGTGTGGYGYTF
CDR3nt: TGTGCCAGCAGCCAAGGAACCGGGACAGGGGGCTATGGCTACACCTTC

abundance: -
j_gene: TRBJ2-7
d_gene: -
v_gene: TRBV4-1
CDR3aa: CASSQVGDSAYEQYF
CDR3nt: TGCGCCAGCAGCCAAGTGGGGGACTCCGCCTACGAGCAGTACTTC

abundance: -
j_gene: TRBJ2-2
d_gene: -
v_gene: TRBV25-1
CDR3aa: CASSEQYTGELFF
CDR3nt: TGTGCCAGCAGTGAGCAGTACACCGGGGAGCTGTTTTTT

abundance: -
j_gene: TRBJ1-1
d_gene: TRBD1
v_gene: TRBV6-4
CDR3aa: CASSLEQGSTEAFF
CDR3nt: TGTGCCAGCAGCCTAGAACAGGGGAGCACTGAAGCTTTCTTT

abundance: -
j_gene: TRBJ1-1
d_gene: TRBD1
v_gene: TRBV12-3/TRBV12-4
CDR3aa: CASSLGYRGSVNTEAFF
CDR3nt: TGCGCCAGCAGTTTGGGGTACAGGGGTTCCGTGAACACTGAAGCTTTCTTT

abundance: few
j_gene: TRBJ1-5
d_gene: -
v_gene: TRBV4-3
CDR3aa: CASSQEYGGYNQPQHF
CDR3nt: TGCGCCAGCAGCCAAGAATATGGCGGGTACAATCAGCCCCAGCATTTT

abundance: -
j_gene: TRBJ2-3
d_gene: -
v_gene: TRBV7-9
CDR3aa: CAISPGTDTQYF
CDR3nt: TGTGCCATCTCTCCGGGCACAGATACGCAGTATTTT

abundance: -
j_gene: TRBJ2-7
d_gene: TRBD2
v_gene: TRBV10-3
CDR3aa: CAIKDAREINEQYF
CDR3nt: TGTGCCATCAAGGACGCGCGGGAGATCAACGAGCAGTACTTC

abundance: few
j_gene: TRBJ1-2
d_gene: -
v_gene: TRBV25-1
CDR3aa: CASSDLSEGYGYTF
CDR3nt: TGTGCCAGCAGTGATCTTTCCGAGGGCTATGGCTACACCTTC

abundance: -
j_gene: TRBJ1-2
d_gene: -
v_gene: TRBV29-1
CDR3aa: CSVITEPNYGYTF
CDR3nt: TGCAGCGTTATAACAGAGCCAAACTATGGCTACACCTTC

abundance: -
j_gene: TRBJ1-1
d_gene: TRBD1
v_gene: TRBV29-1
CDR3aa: CSVEGGQGGDTEAFF
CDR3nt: TGCAGCGTTGAAGGGGGACAGGGGGGGGACACTGAAGCTTTCTTT